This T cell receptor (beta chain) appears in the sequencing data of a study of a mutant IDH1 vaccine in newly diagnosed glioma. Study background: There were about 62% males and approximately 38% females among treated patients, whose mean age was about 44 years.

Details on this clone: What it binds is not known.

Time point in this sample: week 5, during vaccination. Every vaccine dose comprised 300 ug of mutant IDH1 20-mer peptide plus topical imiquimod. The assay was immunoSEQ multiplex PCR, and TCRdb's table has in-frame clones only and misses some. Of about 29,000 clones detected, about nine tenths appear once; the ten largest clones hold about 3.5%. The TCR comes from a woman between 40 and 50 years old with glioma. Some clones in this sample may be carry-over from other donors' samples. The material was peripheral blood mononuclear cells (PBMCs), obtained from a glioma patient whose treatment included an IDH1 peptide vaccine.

In nucleotides, the CDR3 is TGTGCCAGCAGCCGAGCGGGGGGAAACACCGGGGAGCTGTTTTTT. This sequence encodes CASSRAGGNTGELFF. The chain couples TRBV5-5 to TRBJ2-2; 9 nucleotides line up with TRBD2. This CDR3 contains 15 residues. The ends lost 4 bases at V and 2 bases at J; junction bases unmatched: 3. CDR1 is SGHKS, CDR2 YYEKEE, per germline (reference sequence).